The source of this T cell receptor beta chain is a study of response to subunit inactivated influenza vaccine. TCRdb called the RT-PCR reads again in MiXCR, with one record for every CDR3 protein. The profile shows 650,000 to 700,000 distinct CDR3 sequences, less than 20% of them singletons. This clonotype was seen many times. The ends were cut back, 2 bases at V and 0 bases at J, with 12 bases in the middle. Germline V gene data show CDR1 as SGHTA and CDR2 as FQGTGA. There are 16 residues in the CDR3. V gene TRBV7-3 combines with J gene TRBJ2-3, with TRBD2 as a possible D gene (6 bases). Material: PBMCs from blood, obtained 11 to 12 days after vaccination. The source of this sequence is a man aged 50 to 59 who received an inactivated influenza vaccine. The CDR3 sequence: CASSLFGGGSTDTQYF. DNA for the CDR3: TGTGCCAGCAGCTTATTTGGGGGAGGAAGCACAGATACGCAGTATTTT.